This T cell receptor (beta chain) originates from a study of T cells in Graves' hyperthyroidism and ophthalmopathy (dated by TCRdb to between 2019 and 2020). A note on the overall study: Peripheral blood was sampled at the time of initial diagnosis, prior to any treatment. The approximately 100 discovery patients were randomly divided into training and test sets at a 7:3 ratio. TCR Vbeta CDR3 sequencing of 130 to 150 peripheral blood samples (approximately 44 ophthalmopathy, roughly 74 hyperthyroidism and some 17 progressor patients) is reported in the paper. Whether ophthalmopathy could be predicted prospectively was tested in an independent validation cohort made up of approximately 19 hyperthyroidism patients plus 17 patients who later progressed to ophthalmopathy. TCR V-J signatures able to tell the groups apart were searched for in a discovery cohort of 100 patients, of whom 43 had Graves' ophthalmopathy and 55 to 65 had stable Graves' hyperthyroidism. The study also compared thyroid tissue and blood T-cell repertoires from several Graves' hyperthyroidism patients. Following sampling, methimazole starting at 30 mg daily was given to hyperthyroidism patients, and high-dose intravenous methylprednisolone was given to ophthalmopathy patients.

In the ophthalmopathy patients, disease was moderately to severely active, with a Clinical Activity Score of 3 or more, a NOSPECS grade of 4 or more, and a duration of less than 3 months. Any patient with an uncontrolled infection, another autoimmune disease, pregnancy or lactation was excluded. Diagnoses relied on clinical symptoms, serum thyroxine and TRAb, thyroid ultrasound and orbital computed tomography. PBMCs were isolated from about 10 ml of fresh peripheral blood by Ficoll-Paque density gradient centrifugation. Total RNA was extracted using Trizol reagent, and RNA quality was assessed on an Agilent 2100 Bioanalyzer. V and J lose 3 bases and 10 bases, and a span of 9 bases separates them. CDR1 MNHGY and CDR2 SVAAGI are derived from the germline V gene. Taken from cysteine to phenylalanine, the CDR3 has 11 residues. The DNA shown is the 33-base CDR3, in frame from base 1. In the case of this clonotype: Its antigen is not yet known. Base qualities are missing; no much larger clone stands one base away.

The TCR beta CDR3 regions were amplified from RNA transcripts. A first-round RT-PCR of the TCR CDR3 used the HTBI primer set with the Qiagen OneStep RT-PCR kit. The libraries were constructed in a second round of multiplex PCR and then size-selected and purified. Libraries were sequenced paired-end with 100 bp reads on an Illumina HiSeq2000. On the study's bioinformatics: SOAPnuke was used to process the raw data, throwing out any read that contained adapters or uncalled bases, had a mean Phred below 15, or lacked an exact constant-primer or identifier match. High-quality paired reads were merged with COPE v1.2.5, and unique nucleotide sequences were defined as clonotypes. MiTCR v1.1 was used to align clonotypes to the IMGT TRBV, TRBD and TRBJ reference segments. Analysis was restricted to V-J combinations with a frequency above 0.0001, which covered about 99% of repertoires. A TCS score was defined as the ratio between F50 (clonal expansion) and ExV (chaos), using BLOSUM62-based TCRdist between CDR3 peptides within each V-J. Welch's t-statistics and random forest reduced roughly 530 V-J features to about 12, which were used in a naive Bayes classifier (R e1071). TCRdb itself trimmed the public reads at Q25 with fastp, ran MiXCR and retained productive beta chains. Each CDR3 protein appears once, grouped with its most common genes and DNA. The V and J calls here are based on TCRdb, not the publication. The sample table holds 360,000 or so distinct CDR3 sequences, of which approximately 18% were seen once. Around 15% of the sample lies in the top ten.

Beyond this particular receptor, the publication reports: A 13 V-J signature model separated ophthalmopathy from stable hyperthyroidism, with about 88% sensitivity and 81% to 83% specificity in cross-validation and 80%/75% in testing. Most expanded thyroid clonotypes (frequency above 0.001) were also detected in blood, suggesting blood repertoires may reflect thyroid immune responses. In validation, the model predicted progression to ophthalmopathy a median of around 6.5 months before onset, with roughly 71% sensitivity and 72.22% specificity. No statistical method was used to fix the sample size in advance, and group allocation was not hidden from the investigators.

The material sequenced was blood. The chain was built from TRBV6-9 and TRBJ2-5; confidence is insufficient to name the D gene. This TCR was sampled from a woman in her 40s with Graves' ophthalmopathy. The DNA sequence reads TGTGCCAGCAGTTACTCTAATTTCCAGTACTTC. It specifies CASSYSNFQYF.